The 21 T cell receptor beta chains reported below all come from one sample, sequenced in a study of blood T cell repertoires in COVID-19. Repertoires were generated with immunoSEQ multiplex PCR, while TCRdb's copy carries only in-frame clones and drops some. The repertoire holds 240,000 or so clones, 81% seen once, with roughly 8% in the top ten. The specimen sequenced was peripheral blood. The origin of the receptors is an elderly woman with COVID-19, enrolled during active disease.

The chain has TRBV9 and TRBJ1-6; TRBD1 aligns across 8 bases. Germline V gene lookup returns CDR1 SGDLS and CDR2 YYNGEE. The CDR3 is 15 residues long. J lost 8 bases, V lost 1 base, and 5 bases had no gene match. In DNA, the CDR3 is TGTGCCAGCAGCGTATCCGGACAGGGCCATTCACCCCTCCACTTT. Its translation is CASSVSGQGHSPLHF.

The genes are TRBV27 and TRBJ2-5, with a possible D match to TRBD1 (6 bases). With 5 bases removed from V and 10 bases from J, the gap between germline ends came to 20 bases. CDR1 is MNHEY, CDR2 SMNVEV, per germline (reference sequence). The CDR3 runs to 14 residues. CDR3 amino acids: CASSLAGTTRVQYF. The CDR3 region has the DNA TGTGCCAGCAGTCTAGCCGGGACAACGAGGGTCCAGTACTTC.

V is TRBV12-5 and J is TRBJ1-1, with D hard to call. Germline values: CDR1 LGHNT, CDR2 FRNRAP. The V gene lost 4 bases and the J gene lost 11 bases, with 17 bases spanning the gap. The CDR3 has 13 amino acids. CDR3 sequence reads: CASGSWTLVKAFF. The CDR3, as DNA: TGTGCTAGTGGTTCCTGGACTCTTGTGAAGGCTTTCTTT.

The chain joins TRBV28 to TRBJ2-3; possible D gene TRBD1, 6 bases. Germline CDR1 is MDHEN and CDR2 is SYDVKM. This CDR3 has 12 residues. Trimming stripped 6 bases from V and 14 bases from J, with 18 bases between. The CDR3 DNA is TGTGCCAGCAGAACGACAGGACATCCCGGGTATTTT. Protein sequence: CASRTTGHPGYF.

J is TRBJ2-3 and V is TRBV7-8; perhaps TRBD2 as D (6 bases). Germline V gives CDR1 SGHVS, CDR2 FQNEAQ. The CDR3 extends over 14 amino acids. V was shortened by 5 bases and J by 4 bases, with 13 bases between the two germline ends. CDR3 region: CASSPAAGPDTQYF. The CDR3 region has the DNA TGTGCCAGCAGCCCCGCAGCGGGCCCAGATACGCAGTATTTT.

CDR3 DNA sequence: TGTGCCAGCAGCTTAGGGCTAGCGGGGGGTCCCACCTACGAGCAGTACTTC. This translates into CASSLGLAGGPTYEQYF. This sequence joins TRBV7-2 and TRBJ2-7; 11 bases are a match to TRBD2. Germline CDR1 SGHTA, CDR2 FQGNSA. With 1 base clipped from V and 2 bases from J, the junction kept 7 bases outside the gene matches. The CDR3 loop spans 17 amino acids.

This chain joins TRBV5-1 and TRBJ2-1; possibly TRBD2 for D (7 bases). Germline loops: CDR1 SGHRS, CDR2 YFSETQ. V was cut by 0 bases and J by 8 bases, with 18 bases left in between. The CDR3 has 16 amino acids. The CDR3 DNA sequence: TGCGCCAGCAGCTTGGATCACGGGGGGCTCGGGGATGAGCAGTTCTTC. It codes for CASSLDHGGLGDEQFF.

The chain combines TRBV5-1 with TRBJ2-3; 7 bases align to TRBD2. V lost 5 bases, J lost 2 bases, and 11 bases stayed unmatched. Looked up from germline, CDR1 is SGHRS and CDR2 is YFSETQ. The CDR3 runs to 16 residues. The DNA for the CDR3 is TGCGCCAGCAGACAAAGACTCCTAGCGGTCACAGATACGCAGTATTTT. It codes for CASRQRLLAVTDTQYF.

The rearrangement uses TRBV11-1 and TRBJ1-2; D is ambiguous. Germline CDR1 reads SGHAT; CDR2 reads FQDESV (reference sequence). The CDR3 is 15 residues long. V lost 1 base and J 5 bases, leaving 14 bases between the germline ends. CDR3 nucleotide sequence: TGTGCCAGCAGCTTAGACCCGGACGGCGGGTATGGCTACACCTTC. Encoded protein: CASSLDPDGGYGYTF.

The CDR3 protein is CASRLARRGRYEQYF. The CDR3 DNA is TGTGCAAGTCGCTTAGCGCGCAGGGGCAGGTACGAGCAGTACTTC. The chain has TRBV12-2 and TRBJ2-7; no DNA check was done on the table's D call, TRBD1. TRBV12-2 is recorded as a pseudogene. The CDR3 runs to 15 residues.

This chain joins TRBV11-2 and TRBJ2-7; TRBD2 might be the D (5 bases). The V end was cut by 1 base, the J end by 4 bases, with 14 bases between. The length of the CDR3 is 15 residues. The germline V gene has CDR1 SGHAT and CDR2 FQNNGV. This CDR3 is CASSLAAGERYEQYF. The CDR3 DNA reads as TGTGCCAGCAGCTTAGCCGCCGGGGAAAGGTACGAGCAGTACTTC.

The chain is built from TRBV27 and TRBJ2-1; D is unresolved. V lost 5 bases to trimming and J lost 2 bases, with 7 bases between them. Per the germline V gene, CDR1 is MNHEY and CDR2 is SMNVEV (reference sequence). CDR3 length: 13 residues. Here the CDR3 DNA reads TGTGCCAGCAGTCGGTTTCCCTACAATGAGCAGTTCTTC. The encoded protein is CASSRFPYNEQFF.

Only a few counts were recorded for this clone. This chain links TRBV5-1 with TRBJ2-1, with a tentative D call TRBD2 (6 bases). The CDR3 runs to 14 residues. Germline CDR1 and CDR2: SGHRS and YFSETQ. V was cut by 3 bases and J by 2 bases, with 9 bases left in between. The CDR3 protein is CASSWGEPYNEQFF. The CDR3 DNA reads TGCGCCAGCAGCTGGGGGGAACCCTACAATGAGCAGTTCTTC.

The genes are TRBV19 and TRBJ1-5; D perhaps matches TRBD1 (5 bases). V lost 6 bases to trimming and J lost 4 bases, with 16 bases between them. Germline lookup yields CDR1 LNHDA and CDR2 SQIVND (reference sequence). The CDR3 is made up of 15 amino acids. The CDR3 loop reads CASRAGGGGNQPQHF. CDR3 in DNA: TGTGCCAGTAGGGCGGGAGGTGGGGGAAATCAGCCCCAGCATTTT.

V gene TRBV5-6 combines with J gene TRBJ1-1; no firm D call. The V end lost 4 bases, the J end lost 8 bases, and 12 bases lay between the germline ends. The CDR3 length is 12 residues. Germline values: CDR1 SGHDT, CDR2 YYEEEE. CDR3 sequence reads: CASSAGEAEAFF. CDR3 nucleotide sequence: TGTGCCAGCAGCGCCGGGGAGGCCGAAGCTTTCTTT.

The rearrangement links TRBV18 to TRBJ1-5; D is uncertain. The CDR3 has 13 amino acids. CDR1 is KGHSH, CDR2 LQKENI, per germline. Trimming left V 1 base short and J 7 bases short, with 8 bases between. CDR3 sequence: CASSPHREQPQHF. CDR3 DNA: TGTGCCAGCTCACCACACCGAGAGCAGCCCCAGCATTTT. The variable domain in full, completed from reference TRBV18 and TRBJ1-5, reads NAGVMQNPRHLVRRRGQEARLRCSPMKGHSHVYWYRQLPEEGLKFMVYLQKENIIDESGMPKERFSAEFPKEGPSILRIQQVVRGDSAAYFCASSPHREQPQHFGDGTRLSIL.

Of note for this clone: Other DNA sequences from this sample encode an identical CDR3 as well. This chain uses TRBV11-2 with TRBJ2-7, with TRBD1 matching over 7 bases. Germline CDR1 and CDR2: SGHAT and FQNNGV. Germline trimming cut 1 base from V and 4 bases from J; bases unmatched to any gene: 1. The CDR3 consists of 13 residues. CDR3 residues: CASSLVQGYEQYF. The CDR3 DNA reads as TGTGCCAGCAGCTTAGTACAGGGGTACGAGCAGTACTTC.

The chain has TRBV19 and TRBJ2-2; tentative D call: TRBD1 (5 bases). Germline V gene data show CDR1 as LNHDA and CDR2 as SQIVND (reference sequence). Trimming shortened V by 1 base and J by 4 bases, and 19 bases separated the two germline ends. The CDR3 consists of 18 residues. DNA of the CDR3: TGTGCCAGTAGTATAGGGGCCCCGGTGGGTAGGGGCACCGGGGAGCTGTTTTTT. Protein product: CASSIGAPVGRGTGELFF.

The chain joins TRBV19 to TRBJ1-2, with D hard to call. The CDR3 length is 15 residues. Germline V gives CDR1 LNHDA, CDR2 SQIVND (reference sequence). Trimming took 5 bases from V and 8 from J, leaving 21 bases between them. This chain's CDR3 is CASSPGVFSPAGYTF. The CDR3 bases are TGTGCCAGTAGTCCCGGGGTCTTCTCTCCAGCGGGCTACACCTTC.

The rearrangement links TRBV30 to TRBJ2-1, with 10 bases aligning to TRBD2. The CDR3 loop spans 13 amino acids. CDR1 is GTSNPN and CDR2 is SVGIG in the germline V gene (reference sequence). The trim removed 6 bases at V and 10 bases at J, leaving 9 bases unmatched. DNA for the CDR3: TGTGCCTGTCGGACTAGCGGTTATTGGGAGCAGTTCTTC. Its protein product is CACRTSGYWEQFF.

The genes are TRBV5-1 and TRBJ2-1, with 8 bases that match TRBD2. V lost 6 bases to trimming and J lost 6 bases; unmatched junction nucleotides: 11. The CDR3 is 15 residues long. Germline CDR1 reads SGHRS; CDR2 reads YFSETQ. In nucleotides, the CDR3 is TGCGCCAGCAAATTGAGCGGGGGTGGTTCCAATGAGCAGTTCTTC. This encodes CASKLSGGGSNEQFF.